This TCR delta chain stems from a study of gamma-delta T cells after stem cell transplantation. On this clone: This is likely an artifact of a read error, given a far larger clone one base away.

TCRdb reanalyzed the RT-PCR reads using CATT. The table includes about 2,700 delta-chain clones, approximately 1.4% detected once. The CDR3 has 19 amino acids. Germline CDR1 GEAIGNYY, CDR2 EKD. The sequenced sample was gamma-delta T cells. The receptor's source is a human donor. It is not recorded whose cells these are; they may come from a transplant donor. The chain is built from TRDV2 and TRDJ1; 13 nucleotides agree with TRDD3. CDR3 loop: CARDTIGPLGDTRTDKLIF. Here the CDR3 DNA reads TGTGCCCGTGACACCATAGGGCCACTGGGGGATACGAGAACCGATAAACTCATCTTT.